Below, 10 T cell receptor beta chains from the same sample are listed, as sequenced in a study of OX40 agonist ivuxolimab in advanced cancers. Sequencing used immunoSEQ multiplex PCR; TCRdb keeps in-frame clones, though not all of them. This repertoire shows roughly 90,000 clones, roughly 93% found once; its top ten account for approximately 0.7%. Specimen: CD4+ or CD8+ T cells sorted from blood, collected in a trial of the OX40 agonist ivuxolimab. These receptors originate from an adult with an advanced solid tumor such as melanoma, head and neck, liver or kidney cancer.

The CDR3 protein is CASSYLTGSTEAFF. CDR3 in DNA: TGTGCCAGCAGTTACCTGACGGGGAGCACTGAAGCTTTCTTT. The chain employs TRBV6-5 and TRBJ1-1; D is ambiguous. Trimming removed 2 bases from V and 4 bases from J, with 11 bases in between. This CDR3 comprises 14 residues. Germline loops: CDR1 MNHEY, CDR2 SVGAGI.

About this clone: Sequence at one end of the junction differs from germline and may be a read error. This chain links TRBV5-6 with TRBJ1-2, with 9 bases fitting TRBD1. Germline V gives CDR1 SGHDT, CDR2 YYEEEE. The CDR3 has 14 amino acids. The CDR3: CASSQTGTGPPRGF. The DNA for the CDR3 is TGTGCCAGCAGCCAGACCGGGACAGGGCCACCCCGGGGCTTC.

On this clone itself: Other DNA sequences of this sample code for an identical CDR3. The genes are TRBV6-5 and TRBJ2-7, with 9 bases that match TRBD2. The J segment lost 6 bases and the V segment lost 0 bases, leaving 3 bases of the junction unmatched. The CDR3 runs to 14 residues. Looked up from germline, CDR1 is MNHEY and CDR2 is SVGAGI. This CDR3 reads CASSYSTRGGEQYF. The CDR3 nucleotides read TGTGCCAGCAGTTACTCCACGCGGGGGGGCGAGCAGTACTTC.

This chain connects TRBV11-2 to TRBJ2-7, with 9 positions matching TRBD2. The ends lost 1 base at V and 2 bases at J; junction bases unmatched: 6. CDR1 and CDR2 (germline): SGHAT, FQNNGV. CDR3 length: 16 amino acids. In DNA form, the CDR3 reads TGTGCCAGCAGCTTAGCGAGCGGGGGGCCTACCTACGAGCAGTACTTC. Translating gives CASSLASGGPTYEQYF.

This chain links TRBV7-9 with TRBJ2-1; tentatively, D is TRBD1 (6 bases). V lost 5 bases and J 1 base, leaving 24 bases between the germline ends. The CDR3 totals 19 residues. Germline assignment: CDR1 SEHNR and CDR2 FQNEAQ (reference sequence). The CDR3 protein is CASSPPFRGLGSSYNEQFF. CDR3 nucleotide sequence: TGTGCCAGCAGCCCACCTTTTAGGGGGTTAGGCTCTTCCTACAATGAGCAGTTCTTC.

A single count supports this clone. The V gene is TRBV7-9, the J gene TRBJ1-4; 12 positions match TRBD1. This CDR3 is 15 amino acids long. Germline loops: CDR1 SEHNR, CDR2 FQNEAQ (reference sequence). Germline trimming cut 5 bases from V and 6 bases from J; bases unmatched to any gene: 4. CDR3 DNA sequence: TGTGCCAGCAGCATCGGGACAGGGGGCCATGAAAAACTGTTTTTT. As protein: CASSIGTGGHEKLFF.

The CDR3 loop reads CASSPGGASSYEQYF. CDR3 bases: TGTGCCAGCAGCCCAGGGGGCGCTTCCTCCTACGAGCAGTACTTC. The V and J genes are TRBV7-3 and TRBJ2-7, with 8 positions matching TRBD1. V lost 5 bases and J lost 0; bases outside the gene matches: 6. The CDR3 has 15 amino acids. Germline-derived CDR1 and CDR2 are SGHTA and FQGTGA.

The gene calls are TRBV4-3 and TRBJ1-4, with D tentatively TRBD1 (5 bases). Germline V gene data show CDR1 as LGHNA and CDR2 as YSLEER. This CDR3 spans 17 amino acids. The V end lost 0 bases, the J end lost 5 bases, and 16 bases lay between the germline ends. CDR3: CASSQDHTSRGNEKLFF. DNA of the CDR3: TGCGCCAGCAGCCAAGATCACACCTCAAGGGGCAATGAAAAACTGTTTTTT.

The chain recombines TRBV9 with TRBJ2-7; TRBD2 matches at 11 bases. The CDR3 is 15 residues long. CDR1 and CDR2 from the germline V gene are SGDLS and YYNGEE. After removal of 3 bases from V and 2 bases from J, the junction contained 4 bases not matched to a gene. CDR3 nucleotides: TGTGCCAGCAGCGCGGGACTAGCGGATACCTACGAGCAGTACTTC. Protein: CASSAGLADTYEQYF.

The V call is TRBV28, the J call TRBJ1-2; maybe TRBD1 (6 bases). Trimming left V 1 base short and J 2 bases short, with 11 bases between. The V gene's germline CDR1 is MDHEN and CDR2 SYDVKM. This CDR3 region has 15 residues. CDR3 loop: CASSLLQGTNYGYTF. CDR3 sequence (DNA): TGTGCCAGCAGTTTATTGCAGGGGACGAACTATGGCTACACCTTC.